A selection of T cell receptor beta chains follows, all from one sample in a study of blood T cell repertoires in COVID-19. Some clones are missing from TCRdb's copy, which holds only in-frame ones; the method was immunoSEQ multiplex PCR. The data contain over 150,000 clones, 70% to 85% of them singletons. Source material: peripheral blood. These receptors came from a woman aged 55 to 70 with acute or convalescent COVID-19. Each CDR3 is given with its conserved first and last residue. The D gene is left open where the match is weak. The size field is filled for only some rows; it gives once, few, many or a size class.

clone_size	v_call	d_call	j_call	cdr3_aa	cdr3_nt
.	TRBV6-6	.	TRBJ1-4	CASRLGQPNEKLFF	TGTGCCAGCAGGCTTGGACAGCCTAATGAAAAACTGTTTTTT
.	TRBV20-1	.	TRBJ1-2	CSATLNYGYTF	TGCAGTGCTACCCTTAACTATGGCTACACCTTC
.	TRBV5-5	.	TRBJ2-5	CATSLGASAETQYF	TGTGCCACCAGCTTGGGGGCTAGCGCGGAGACCCAGTACTTC
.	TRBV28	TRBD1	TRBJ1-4	CASSPPQGAPNEKLFF	TGTGCCAGCAGCCCACCTCAGGGGGCCCCTAATGAAAAACTGTTTTTT
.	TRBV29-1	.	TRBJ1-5	CSVREGRGSNQPQHF	TGCAGCGTTCGTGAGGGTAGGGGGAGCAATCAGCCCCAGCATTTT
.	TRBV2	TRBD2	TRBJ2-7	CASSAAGTSGSNEQYF	TGTGCCAGCAGTGCGGCAGGGACTAGCGGATCTAACGAGCAGTACTTC
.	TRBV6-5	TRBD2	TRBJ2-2	CASTKRGGTTGELFF	TGTGCCAGCACAAAGCGGGGGGGCACAACCGGGGAGCTGTTTTTT
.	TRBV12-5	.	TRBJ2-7	CASGPPEGEQYF	TGTGCTAGTGGTCCTCCTGAGGGCGAGCAGTACTTC
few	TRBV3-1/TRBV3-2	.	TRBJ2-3	CASSPSTDTQYF	TGTGCCAGCAGCCCCTCCACAGATACGCAGTATTTT
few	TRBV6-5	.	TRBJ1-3	CASRTTQGNTIYF	TGTGCCAGCAGAACCACACAAGGAAACACCATATATTTT
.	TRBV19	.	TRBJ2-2	CASSIWSSGNTGELFF	TGTGCCAGTAGTATTTGGAGTAGCGGGAACACCGGGGAGCTGTTTTTT
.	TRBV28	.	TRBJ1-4	CASVMGGATNEKLFF	TGTGCCAGCGTTATGGGGGGGGCAACTAATGAAAAACTGTTTTTT
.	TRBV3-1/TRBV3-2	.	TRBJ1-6	CASSRPDGEQRGSPLHF	TGTGCCAGCAGCCGTCCCGACGGGGAACAGAGAGGATCACCCCTCCACTTT
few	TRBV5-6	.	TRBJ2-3	CASSPNLGTQYF	TGTGCCAGCAGCCCGAACCTAGGTACGCAGTATTTT
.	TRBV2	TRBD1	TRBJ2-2	CASSPRTGLTGELFF	TGTGCCAGCAGTCCTCGGACAGGGTTAACCGGGGAGCTGTTTTTT
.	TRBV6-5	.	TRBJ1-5	CASRGGYSNQPQHF	TGTGCCTCCCGGGGGGGGTATAGCAATCAGCCCCAGCATTTT
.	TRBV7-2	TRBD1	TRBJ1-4	CASSFDRQGAGEKLFF	TGTGCCAGCAGCTTCGATCGACAGGGGGCGGGTGAAAAACTGTTTTTT
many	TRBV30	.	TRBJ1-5	CAWTGAAWNGQPQHF	TGTGCCTGGACAGGGGCCGCCTGGAACGGTCAGCCCCAGCATTTT
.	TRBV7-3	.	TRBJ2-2	CASSVPGFSPATGELFF	TGTGCCAGCAGCGTCCCCGGGTTCTCCCCAGCCACCGGGGAGCTGTTTTTT
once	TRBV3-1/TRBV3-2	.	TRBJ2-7	CASSQPSRSYEQYF	TGTGCCAGCAGCCAACCCTCCAGGTCCTACGAGCAGTACTTC
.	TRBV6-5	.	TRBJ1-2	CASSYDSSYGYTF	TGTGCCAGCAGTTACGACAGCTCCTATGGCTACACCTTC
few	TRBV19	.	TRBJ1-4	CASRKGATTNEKLFF	TGTGCCAGTAGGAAAGGGGCGACGACTAATGAAAAACTGTTTTTT
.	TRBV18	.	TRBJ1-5	CASSPAGGNQPQHF	TGTGCCAGCTCACCAGCGGGGGGCAATCAGCCCCAGCATTTT
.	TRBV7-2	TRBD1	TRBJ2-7	CASSPHAGGVYEQYF	TGTGCCAGCAGCCCGCATGCAGGGGGAGTCTACGAGCAGTACTTC
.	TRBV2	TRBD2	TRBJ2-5	CASRPRGRLAGKYQETQYF	TGTGCCAGCAGGCCCCGGGGGAGACTAGCGGGCAAGTACCAAGAGACCCAGTACTTC
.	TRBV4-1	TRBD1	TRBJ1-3	CASSLRTGLSGNTIYF	TGCGCCAGCAGCCTAAGGACAGGACTCTCTGGAAACACCATATATTTT
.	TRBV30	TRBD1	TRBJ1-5	CASSGTGYQPQHF	TGTGCTTCCTCCGGGACAGGGTATCAGCCCCAGCATTTT
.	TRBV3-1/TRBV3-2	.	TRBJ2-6	CASSQPGSGANVLTF	TGTGCCAGCAGCCAACCGGGGTCTGGGGCCAACGTCCTGACTTTC